The 26 T cell receptor beta chains presented below share a single source sample, sequenced in a study of Graves' ophthalmopathy and Graves' hyperthyroidism. Amplification of TCR beta CDR3 regions used RNA transcripts. First-round RT-PCR with HTBI primers preceded a second-round multiplex PCR. MiXCR, run by TCRdb on the multiplex PCR reads, gives a single entry per CDR3 protein. This table has around 660,000 distinct CDR3 sequences, about 38% appearing once. The specimen sequenced was peripheral blood. The source is an adult man with Graves' ophthalmopathy.

The chain employs TRBV20-1 and TRBJ2-7, with D possibly called TRBD1 or TRBD2 (6 bases each). Per germline, CDR1 DFQATT and CDR2 SNEGSKA (reference sequence). CDR3 size: 14 residues. V gave up 3 bases and J gave up 11 bases, with 23 bases separating them. For the CDR3, the DNA is TGCAGTGCTAGTAAGGCTGACACCGGGGGCCCGGAGTACTTC. Amino acids: CSASKADTGGPEYF.

This clonotype was found once. This chain connects TRBV3-1 to TRBJ2-5; 11 bases line up with TRBD1. The V gene's germline CDR1 is LGHDT and CDR2 YNNKEL (reference sequence). The V segment lost 2 bases and the J segment 1 base; nucleotides outside the gene matches: 3. This CDR3 is 16 amino acids long. The CDR3 region has the DNA TGTGCCAGCAGCCAAACAGGGACAGGGGGCCAAGAGACCCAGTACTTC. It encodes CASSQTGTGGQETQYF.

The gene calls are TRBV25-1 and TRBJ1-4, with 9 bases that match TRBD1. After removal of 2 bases from V and 3 bases from J, the junction contained 7 bases not matched to a gene. This CDR3 spans 17 amino acids. The germline CDR1 and CDR2 sequences are MGHDK and SYGVNS. In nucleotides, the CDR3 is TGTGCCAGCAGTGAACGGGGGACAGGGAGTGCTAATGAAAAACTGTTTTTT. Translating gives CASSERGTGSANEKLFF.

This clonotype was picked up many times. V and J are TRBV2 and TRBJ2-7; 9 nucleotides agree with TRBD2. J gave up 4 bases and V 6 bases, and 7 bases lay outside the gene matches. The germline gives CDR1 SNHLY, CDR2 FYNNEI. The CDR3 length is 14 residues. The CDR3: CASRESGGSYEQYF. The DNA of the CDR3 is TGTGCCAGCAGGGAGAGCGGGGGGTCATACGAGCAGTACTTC.

The rearrangement joins TRBV20-1 to TRBJ1-4; 7 bases are a match to TRBD1. V trimming: 6 bases; J trimming: 9 bases; junction bases outside the gene matches: 16. Per the germline V gene, CDR1 is DFQATT and CDR2 is SNEGSKA (reference sequence). The CDR3 sequence is 15 residues long. As DNA, the CDR3 is TGCAGTGCCCGAGCGCCCGGCCAGGGGGTTAAAAAACTGTTTTTT. It encodes CSARAPGQGVKKLFF.

Comments on this clonotype: A much larger clone lies a single base off, so this may be a read error. The genes are TRBV7-9 and TRBJ1-1; D unresolved. The CDR3 runs 14 residues. Trimming took 7 bases from V and 1 from J, leaving 13 bases between them. The germline V gene has CDR1 SEHNR and CDR2 FQNEAQ (reference sequence). The CDR3 DNA sequence: TGTGCCAGCAACTTCATCAGGACGAACACTGAAGCTTTCTTT. Its translation: CASNFIRTNTEAFF.

The chain employs TRBV14 and TRBJ1-1, with D uncertain. Per the germline V gene, CDR1 is SGHDN and CDR2 is FVKESK. Trimming removed 1 base from V and 10 bases from J, with 7 bases in between. The CDR3 has 11 amino acids. CDR3 in amino acids: CASSQVGGAFF. CDR3 sequence (DNA): TGTGCCAGCAGCCAAGTAGGAGGAGCTTTCTTT.

The chain carries TRBV19 and TRBJ1-1, with a tentative D call TRBD1 (6 bases). Trimming removed 7 bases from V and 0 bases from J, with 15 bases in between. This CDR3 contains 15 residues. CDR1 LNHDA and CDR2 SQIVND come from the germline V gene (reference sequence). CDR3 nucleotides: TGTGCCAGTATTTCAACGACAGGATTGAACACTGAAGCTTTCTTT. Amino acids: CASISTTGLNTEAFF.

This chain connects TRBV10-3 to TRBJ2-6; 7 nucleotides match TRBD1. This CDR3 has 14 amino acids. Trimming at V came to 6 bases and at J to 4 bases, leaving 3 bases not matched to a gene. Per the germline V gene, CDR1 is ENHRY and CDR2 is SYGVKD. DNA of the CDR3: TGTGCCATCAGCCGGGGACAGGGGGCCAACGTCCTGACTTTC. It codes for CAISRGQGANVLTF.

This clonotype has only a few counts. J is TRBJ1-1 and V is TRBV9; D is possibly TRBD1 (6 bases). The CDR3 extends over 14 amino acids. In germline, CDR1 is SGDLS, CDR2 YYNGEE. Trimming shortened V by 6 bases and J by 0 bases, and 12 bases separated the two germline ends. The chain's CDR3 is CASTQGTLNTEAFF. The DNA of the CDR3 is TGTGCCAGCACCCAGGGGACATTGAACACTGAAGCTTTCTTT. Looking up the rest from reference TRBV9 and TRBJ1-1 gives the full variable domain: DSGVTQTPKHLITATGQRVTLRCSPRSGDLSVYWYQQSLDQGLQFLIQYYNGEERAKGNILERFSAQQFPDLHSELNLSSLELGDSALYFCASTQGTLNTEAFFGQGTRLTVV.

On this clonotype: A much larger clonotype is one base distant, so this may be a read error. The V gene is TRBV10-3, the J gene TRBJ1-1; the D is unclear. V lost 10 bases and J lost 1, with 10 bases in between. The V gene's germline CDR1 is ENHRY and CDR2 SYGVKD. The CDR3 runs to 12 residues. The CDR3 sequence: CASCESNTEAFF. The CDR3 DNA reads TGTGCCAGCTGTGAATCGAACACTGAAGCTTTCTTT.

This chain uses TRBV7-9 with TRBJ1-1; D is perhaps TRBD1 (5 bases). V gave up 10 bases and J gave up 1 base, with 19 bases separating them. The CDR3 spans 15 residues. Germline loops: CDR1 SEHNR, CDR2 FQNEAQ (reference sequence). This CDR3 reads CAISEALGGNTEAFF. The CDR3 nucleotides read TGTGCCATCAGTGAAGCCTTGGGGGGGAACACTGAAGCTTTCTTT.

Details on this clonotype: Being one base from a much bigger clone, this may be a read error. The genes are TRBV7-9 and TRBJ2-7; D unresolved. The end of the DNA fits TRBJ2-5 better, so the J call may be wrong. The CDR3 covers 13 residues. Germline V CDR1 and CDR2: SEHNR, FQNEAQ (reference sequence). Here the CDR3 DNA reads TGTGCCAGCAGCCACGATTACCAAGGGACCCAGTACTTC. This encodes CASSHDYQGTQYF.

The chain carries TRBV6-4 and TRBJ2-7; TRBD2 might be the D (5 bases). The length of the CDR3 is 14 residues. The V end lost 0 bases, the J end lost 1 base, and 7 bases lay between the germline ends. CDR1 and CDR2 from the germline V gene are MRHNA and SNTAGT. The CDR3 here is CASSDSGDSYEQYF. In DNA, the CDR3 is TGTGCCAGCAGTGACTCGGGAGATTCCTACGAGCAGTACTTC.

V gene TRBV10-3 combines with J gene TRBJ1-1; maybe TRBD1 (5 bases). Trimming pared 7 bases from V and 1 base from J, leaving 10 bases between. CDR1 and CDR2 (germline): ENHRY, SYGVKD. The CDR3 covers 13 residues. The CDR3 here is CAINRGGNTEAFF. The CDR3 DNA sequence: TGTGCCATCAATCGGGGGGGGAACACTGAAGCTTTCTTT.

This clonotype was seen a few times. The chain is built from TRBV19 and TRBJ2-5; weak D call: TRBD2 (5 bases). The CDR3 has 15 residues. V was shortened by 4 bases and J by 2 bases, with 14 bases between the two germline ends. CDR1 and CDR2 (germline): LNHDA, SQIVND (reference sequence). This CDR3 reads CASSTNAGVQETQYF. The DNA for the CDR3 is TGTGCCAGTAGTACGAACGCCGGGGTACAAGAGACCCAGTACTTC.

This clonotype was seen more than once but under ten times. The chain recombines TRBV7-2 with TRBJ2-2; possibly TRBD1 for D (6 bases). There are 16 residues in the CDR3. Trimming removed 2 bases from V and 5 bases from J, with 15 bases in between. Germline CDR1 is SGHTA and CDR2 is FQGNSA. CDR3 in DNA: TGTGCCAGCAGCTTAATTCCAGGGGAAGGAACCGGGGAGCTGTTTTTT. Its translation: CASSLIPGEGTGELFF. The full variable domain, in which reference TRBV7-2 and TRBJ2-2 provide the parts outside the CDR3, is GAGVSQSPSNKVTEKGKDVELRCDPISGHTALYWYRQSLGQGLEFLIYFQGNSAPDKSGLPSDRFSAERTGGSVSTLTIQRTQQEDSAVYLCASSLIPGEGTGELFFGEGSRLTVL.

This clonotype was picked up many times. J is TRBJ1-3 and V is TRBV25-1; D is unresolved. Germline V gives CDR1 MGHDK, CDR2 SYGVNS. V was cut by 4 bases and J by 5 bases, with 15 bases left in between. CDR3 length equals 15 residues. The CDR3 bases are TGTGCCAGCAGTGGGCAGGACCCGGAGAGAAACACCATATATTTT. Encoded protein: CASSGQDPERNTIYF.

This clonotype showed up many times. The chain uses TRBV5-1 and TRBJ2-7; no firm D call. Germline V CDR1 and CDR2: SGHRS, YFSETQ. This CDR3 comprises 15 residues. The V and J ends lost 1 base and 2 bases respectively, with 13 bases between them. CDR3 in DNA: TGCGCCAGCAGCTTGAGTGGCCAGCGACCCTACGAGCAGTACTTC. Amino acids: CASSLSGQRPYEQYF. Supplemented by reference TRBV5-1 and TRBJ2-7, the full variable domain reads KAGVTQTPRYLIKTRGQQVTLSCSPISGHRSVSWYQQTPGQGLQFLFEYFSETQRNKGNFPGRFSGRQFSNSRSEMNVSTLELGDSALYLCASSLSGQRPYEQYFGPGTRLTVT.

This sequence joins TRBV29-1 and TRBJ2-2; TRBD2 matches at 7 bases. Unmatched junction bases numbered 3, after V lost 8 bases and J lost 0 bases. The CDR3 is 13 amino acids. Germline-derived CDR1 and CDR2 are SQVTM and ANQGSEA. The CDR3 DNA sequence: TGCAGCCGGGGGGTGGCGAACACCGGGGAGCTGTTTTTT. Translation gives CSRGVANTGELFF.

Regarding this clonotype: Its ends do not fully match the called genes, so a read error is possible. This chain uses TRBV9 with TRBJ1-2; TRBD1 aligns across 7 bases. This CDR3 region has 15 residues. Germline CDR1 SGDLS, CDR2 YYNGEE. The CDR3 spells CASSSSDRDIYGYTF. The CDR3 nucleotides are TGCGCCAGCAGCTCCTCAGACAGGGATATATATGGCTACACCTTC.

The CDR3 here is CASSRQGAFSEQYF. CDR3 in DNA: TGTGCCAGCAGTCGACAGGGGGCGTTCTCCGAGCAGTACTTC. The chain is built from TRBV7-6 and TRBJ2-7, with 10 bases identical to TRBD1. Germline assignment: CDR1 SGHVS and CDR2 FNYEAQ. Trimming removed 6 bases from V and 6 bases from J; junction bases left unmatched: 8. The CDR3 consists of 14 residues.

This clonotype was seen many times. The chain carries TRBV6-1 and TRBJ2-7; the match to TRBD2 covers 9 bases. From germline, CDR1 is MNHNS and CDR2 SASEGT. Trimming cost V 8 bases and J 2 bases; bases outside gene matches: 7. The length of the CDR3 is 14 residues. CDR3 coding DNA: TGTGCCAGCGAGAACCTAGCGGGGCCCTACGAGCAGTACTTC. Its translation: CASENLAGPYEQYF.

This clonotype was counted many times. This chain links TRBV11-2 with TRBJ2-7; D ambiguous. There are 13 residues in the CDR3. V was clipped by 0 bases and J by 2 bases, with 5 bases between them. Per germline, CDR1 SGHAT and CDR2 FQNNGV. This CDR3 is CASSLDLPYEQYF. The CDR3, as DNA: TGTGCCAGCAGCTTAGATCTACCCTACGAGCAGTACTTC. Variable domain in full (rest from reference TRBV11-2 and TRBJ2-7): EAGVAQSPRYKIIEKRQSVAFWCNPISGHATLYWYQQILGQGPKLLIQFQNNGVVDDSQLPKDRFSAERLKGVDSTLKIQPAKLEDSAVYLCASSLDLPYEQYFGPGTRLTVT.

At least ten counts were recorded for this clonotype. V gene TRBV15 combines with J gene TRBJ2-5, with TRBD1 matching over 7 bases. V lost 3 bases and J lost 2; bases outside the gene matches: 12. The CDR3 is made up of 17 amino acids. Germline values: CDR1 LNHNV, CDR2 YYDKDF (reference sequence). The CDR3: CATSRSTGFGEQETQYF. As DNA, the CDR3 is TGTGCCACCAGCAGGTCGACAGGGTTCGGAGAACAAGAGACCCAGTACTTC.

This clonotype was picked up many times. This chain links TRBV12-5 with TRBJ1-2, with 11 bases aligning to TRBD1. The CDR3 sequence is 14 residues long. Germline CDR1 reads LGHNT; CDR2 reads FRNRAP. J lost 0 bases, V lost 6 bases, and 0 bases had no gene match. Written as DNA, the CDR3 is TGTGCTAGTGGGGGACAGGGGGCTAACTATGGCTACACCTTC. The encoded protein is CASGGQGANYGYTF.